This TCR beta chain appears in the sequencing data of a study of T cells after yellow fever vaccination. TCRdb processed the 5' RACE reads anew with MiXCR; each CDR3 protein has one entry. The sample contains some 320,000 distinct CDR3 sequences, around 10% of which appear only once. The CDR3 consists of 12 residues. V lost 2 bases, J lost 6 bases, and 3 bases stayed unmatched. Germline loops: CDR1 GTSNPN, CDR2 SVGIG (reference sequence). This chain joins TRBV30 and TRBJ1-1; 7 bases match TRBD1. This TCR was recovered from a man between 18 and 29 years old who received the YFV17D yellow fever vaccine. This sample comprised CD4+ T cells sorted from PBMCs, obtained 5 days after the yellow fever booster vaccination. The CDR3 sequence: CAWSWDRPEAFF. The CDR3 DNA follows: TGTGCCTGGAGTTGGGACAGACCTGAAGCTTTCTTT. The complete variable domain, with remaining parts taken from reference TRBV30 and TRBJ1-1, reads SQTIHQWPATLVQPVGSPLSLECTVEGTSNPNLYWYRQAAGRGLQLLFYSVGIGQISSEVPQNLSASRPQDRQFILSSKKLLLSDSGFYLCAWSWDRPEAFFGQGTRLTVV.